This T cell receptor (beta chain) was obtained from a study of early T cells in non-severe SARS-CoV-2 infection. In the study overall: Alpha and beta chains were unpaired, from unsorted whole-blood bulk RNA. The study, taken as a whole, reports: There was a bias toward anti-spike CD8 responses in VDJdb matching, which missed private and CD4 specificities.

Attached unique molecular identifiers marked individual cDNA molecules. TCRdb reanalysed the 5' RACE reads using MiXCR and keeps one entry per CDR3 protein. The sample comprises tens of thousands of distinct CDR3 sequences, less than 11% of which are singletons, and just over 8% rests with the top ten. A word on this clonotype: The antigen is not known.

Sequences were derived from whole blood, sampled at baseline. This TCR derives from an adult who was a healthcare worker with PCR-confirmed SARS-CoV-2 infection or an uninfected control (not recorded which).

The CDR3 loop reads CASSRPRDTQYF. CDR3 nucleotides: TGTGCCAGCAGCCGGCCGAGAGATACGCAGTATTTT. This rearrangement joins TRBV7-9 to TRBJ2-3, with D unclear. CDR3 length: 12 residues. V was shortened by 5 bases and J by 5 bases, with 8 bases between the two germline ends. Looked up from germline, CDR1 is SEHNR and CDR2 is FQNEAQ (reference sequence).